These T cell receptor beta chains were read from a single sample in a study of T cells after yellow fever vaccination. One entry per CDR3 protein, called by TCRdb with MiXCR from the 5' RACE reads. The sample includes 80,000 to 100,000 distinct CDR3 sequences, approximately 6.3% of them seen just once. The sample in question was CD8+ T cells sorted from PBMCs, obtained 10 days after the yellow fever booster vaccination. These receptors all come from a man aged 18-30 years who received the YFV17D yellow fever vaccine. Both conserved end residues are part of each CDR3. Rows give clone size only sometimes, using once, few, many, or a class for an expanded clone.

few	TRBV4-3	15	CASSLRDTFPYEQYF
few	TRBV7-9	13	CASSVGQRYTIYF
NA	TRBV2	15	CASSGVAGGLDEQFF
NA	TRBV3-1	17	CASSQEGLRQGPGKLFF
few	TRBV19	14	CSQGDRGLNTEAFF
few	TRBV5-1	14	CASSLYRSTGELFF
many	TRBV7-3	16	CASSRDGTSGYNEQFF
few	TRBV11-2	13	CASSLDQGGTQYF
few	TRBV5-6	16	CASSLWGDRGNSPLHF
NA	TRBV25-1	16	CASSDGAELSNQPQHF
NA	TRBV4-1	15	CASSRIYSGANVLTF
few	TRBV6-5	16	CASSTPGTGSSYEQYF
few	TRBV29-1	13	CSVEEGGKNIQYF
many	TRBV5-1	14	CASSPDGVAGELFF
few	TRBV5-1	16	CASSVGNDRNNSPLHF
NA	TRBV13	20	CASSLARQGPIPDSYNEQFF
many	TRBV12-3/TRBV12-4	11	CASTTTDTQYF
few	TRBV7-2	15	CASSFVVGSTDTQYF
NA	TRBV5-5	13	CASSLEGFFEQYF
many	TRBV12-3/TRBV12-4	16	CASSWGTSRGPDTQYF
few	TRBV12-3/TRBV12-4	16	CASSPGLAPSTDTQYF
NA	TRBV5-1	12	CASSGMGGEQYF
few	TRBV7-6	17	CASSFREGNRATDTQYF
few	TRBV12-3/TRBV12-4	12	CASAAQGEKLFF
NA	TRBV4-1	14	CASSQGRKGNEQYF
NA	TRBV7-2	15	CASSLVGGTENGYTF
NA	TRBV5-4	13	CASNPWGDYEQFF
few	TRBV4-1	16	CASSPAVGQGAREQYF
few	TRBV5-6	15	CASSFLAGAPSEQFF
NA	TRBV15	15	CATSRDGRARDTQYF
NA	TRBV7-6	17	CASSLGGQGARYTEAFF
many	TRBV4-3	15	CASSLEGMSTDTQYF
few	TRBV19	14	CASSESSGGHEQFF
NA	TRBV29-1	14	CSVFPSSGNYGYTF
NA	TRBV15	16	CATSQRGQGTYNEQFF
NA	TRBV5-4	13	CASSLLAGETQYF
NA	TRBV6-6	16	CASTWGRGRAGNTIYF
many	TRBV20-1	15	CSARDLRVRDTGYTF
many	TRBV7-2	15	CASSYDSSSTDTQYF
few	TRBV7-2	12	CASSWDPRSQYF